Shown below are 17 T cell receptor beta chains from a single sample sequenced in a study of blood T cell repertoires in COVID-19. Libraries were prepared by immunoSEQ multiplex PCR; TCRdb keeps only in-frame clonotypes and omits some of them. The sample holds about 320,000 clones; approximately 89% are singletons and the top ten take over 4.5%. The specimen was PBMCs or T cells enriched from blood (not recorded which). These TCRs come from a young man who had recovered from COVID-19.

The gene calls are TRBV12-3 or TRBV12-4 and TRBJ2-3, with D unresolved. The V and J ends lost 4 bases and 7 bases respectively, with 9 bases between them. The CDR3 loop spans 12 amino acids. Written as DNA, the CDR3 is TGTGCCAGCAGTTCCGACAAGAATACGCAGTATTTT. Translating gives CASSSDKNTQYF.

CDR3 in amino acids: CASSLGTGVSEAFF. As DNA, the CDR3 is TGTGCCAGCAGCTTGGGGACAGGGGTGTCTGAAGCTTTCTTT. This chain uses TRBV5-6 with TRBJ1-1, with 9 bases identical to TRBD1. Germline CDR1 is SGHDT and CDR2 is YYEEEE. The CDR3 is 14 residues long. V shed 0 bases, J shed 6 bases, and the junction held 3 bases outside the gene matches.

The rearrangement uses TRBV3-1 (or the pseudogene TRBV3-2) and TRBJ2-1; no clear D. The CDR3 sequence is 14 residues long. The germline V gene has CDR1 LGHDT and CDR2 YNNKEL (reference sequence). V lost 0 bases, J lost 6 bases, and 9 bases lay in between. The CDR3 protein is CASSQDPHGNEQFF. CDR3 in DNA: TGTGCCAGCAGCCAAGACCCCCACGGCAATGAGCAGTTCTTC.

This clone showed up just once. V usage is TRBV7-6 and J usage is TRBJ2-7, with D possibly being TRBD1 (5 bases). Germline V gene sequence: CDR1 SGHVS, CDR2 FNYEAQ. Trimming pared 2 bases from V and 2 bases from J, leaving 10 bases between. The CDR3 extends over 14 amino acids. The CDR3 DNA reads TGTGCCAGCAGCTTAATAGGGGCCACCTACGAGCAGTACTTC. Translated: CASSLIGATYEQYF.

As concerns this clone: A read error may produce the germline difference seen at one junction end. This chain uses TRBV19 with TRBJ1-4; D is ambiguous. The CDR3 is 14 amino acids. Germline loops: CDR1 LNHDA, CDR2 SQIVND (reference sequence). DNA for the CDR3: TGTACCAGTAGACTGGGGAGGATTCAGGAAAAACTGTTTTTT. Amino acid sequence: CTSRLGRIQEKLFF. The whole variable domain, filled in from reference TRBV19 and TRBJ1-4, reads DGGITQSPKYLFRKEGQNVTLSCEQNLNHDAMYWYRQDPGQGLRLIYYSQIVNDFQKGDIAEGYSVSREKKESFPLTVTSAQKNPTAFYLCTSRLGRIQEKLFFGSGTQLSVL.

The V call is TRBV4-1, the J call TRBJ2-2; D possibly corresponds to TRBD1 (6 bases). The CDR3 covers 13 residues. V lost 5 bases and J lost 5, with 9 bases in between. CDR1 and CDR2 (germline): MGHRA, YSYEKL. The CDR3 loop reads CASSETGTGELFF. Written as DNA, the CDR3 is TGCGCCAGCAGCGAAACAGGGACCGGGGAGCTGTTTTTT.

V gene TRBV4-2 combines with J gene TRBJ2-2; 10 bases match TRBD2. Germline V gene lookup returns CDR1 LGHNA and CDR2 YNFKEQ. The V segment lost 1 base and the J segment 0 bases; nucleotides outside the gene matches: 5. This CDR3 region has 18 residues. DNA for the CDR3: TGTGCCAGCAGCCAAGTTCTAGCGGGGGCCTCGAACACCGGGGAGCTGTTTTTT. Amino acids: CASSQVLAGASNTGELFF.

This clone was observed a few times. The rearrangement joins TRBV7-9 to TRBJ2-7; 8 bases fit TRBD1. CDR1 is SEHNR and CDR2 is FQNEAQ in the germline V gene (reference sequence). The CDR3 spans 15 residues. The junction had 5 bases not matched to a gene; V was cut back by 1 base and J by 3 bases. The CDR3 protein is CASSLGQGIYYEQYF. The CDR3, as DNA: TGTGCCAGCAGCTTAGGACAGGGGATATACTACGAGCAGTACTTC.

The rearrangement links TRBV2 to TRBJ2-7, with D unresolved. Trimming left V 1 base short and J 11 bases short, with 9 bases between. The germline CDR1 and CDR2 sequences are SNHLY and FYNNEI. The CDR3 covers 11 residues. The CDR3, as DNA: TGTGCCAGCAGTGAAGTGACTGAGGAGTACTTC. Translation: CASSEVTEEYF.

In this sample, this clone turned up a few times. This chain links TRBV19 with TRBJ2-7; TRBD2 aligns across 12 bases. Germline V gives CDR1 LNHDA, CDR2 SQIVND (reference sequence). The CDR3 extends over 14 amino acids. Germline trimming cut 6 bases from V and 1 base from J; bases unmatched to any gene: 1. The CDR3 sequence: CASRTSGGSYEQYF. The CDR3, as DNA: TGTGCCAGTAGGACTAGCGGGGGTTCCTACGAGCAGTACTTC.

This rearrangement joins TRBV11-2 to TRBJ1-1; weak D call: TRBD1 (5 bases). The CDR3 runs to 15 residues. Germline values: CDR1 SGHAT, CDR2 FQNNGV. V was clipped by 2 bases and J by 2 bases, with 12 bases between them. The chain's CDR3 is CASSLLGGGNTEAFF. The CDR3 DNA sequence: TGTGCCAGCAGCTTATTGGGGGGGGGAAACACTGAAGCTTTCTTT. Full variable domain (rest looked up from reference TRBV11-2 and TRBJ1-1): EAGVAQSPRYKIIEKRQSVAFWCNPISGHATLYWYQQILGQGPKLLIQFQNNGVVDDSQLPKDRFSAERLKGVDSTLKIQPAKLEDSAVYLCASSLLGGGNTEAFFGQGTRLTVV.

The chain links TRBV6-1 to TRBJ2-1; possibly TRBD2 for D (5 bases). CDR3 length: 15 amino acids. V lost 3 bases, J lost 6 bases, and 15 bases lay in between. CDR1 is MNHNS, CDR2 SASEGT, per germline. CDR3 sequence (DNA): TGTGCCAGCAGTGAGTCACGTCTCCGGGGCAATGAGCAGTTCTTC. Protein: CASSESRLRGNEQFF.

CDR3 residues: CASSKEAGDYGYTF. Here the CDR3 DNA reads TGTGCCAGCAGCAAAGAGGCCGGGGACTATGGCTACACCTTC. The rearrangement uses TRBV5-6 and TRBJ1-2; the D is unclear. Germline values: CDR1 SGHDT, CDR2 YYEEEE. The CDR3 runs 14 residues. Trimming removed 4 bases from V and 3 bases from J, with 13 bases in between.

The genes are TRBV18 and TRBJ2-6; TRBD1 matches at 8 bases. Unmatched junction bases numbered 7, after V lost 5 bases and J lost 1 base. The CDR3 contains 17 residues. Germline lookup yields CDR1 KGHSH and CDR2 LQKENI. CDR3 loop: CASSSRDRLSGANVLTF. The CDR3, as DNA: TGTGCCAGCTCATCACGGGACAGGCTTTCTGGGGCCAACGTCCTGACTTTC.

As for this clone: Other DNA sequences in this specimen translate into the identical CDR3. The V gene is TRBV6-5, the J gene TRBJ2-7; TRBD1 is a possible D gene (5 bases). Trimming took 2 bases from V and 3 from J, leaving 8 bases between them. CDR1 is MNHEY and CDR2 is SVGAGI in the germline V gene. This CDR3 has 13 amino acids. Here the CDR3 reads CASSYRGSYEQYF. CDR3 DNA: TGTGCCAGCAGTTACAGGGGAAGCTACGAGCAGTACTTC.

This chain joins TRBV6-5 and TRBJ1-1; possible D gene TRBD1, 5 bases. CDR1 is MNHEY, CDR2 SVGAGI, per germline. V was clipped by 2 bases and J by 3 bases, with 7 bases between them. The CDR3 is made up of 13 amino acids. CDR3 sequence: CASSYKGDTEAFF. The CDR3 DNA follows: TGTGCCAGCAGTTACAAAGGGGACACTGAAGCTTTCTTT.

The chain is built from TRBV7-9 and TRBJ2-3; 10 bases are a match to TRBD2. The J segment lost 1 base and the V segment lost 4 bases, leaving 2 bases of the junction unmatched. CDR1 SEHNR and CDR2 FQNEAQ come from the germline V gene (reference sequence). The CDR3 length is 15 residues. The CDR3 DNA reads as TGTGCCAGCAGCTATAGCGGGGGGCGCACAGATACGCAGTATTTT. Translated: CASSYSGGRTDTQYF.